This T cell receptor beta chain derives from a study of cytomegalovirus exposure and HLA in healthy donors. Across the study: Earlier findings included about 120 million unique TCR beta sequences obtained from about 180 million T cells.

PCR involved 60 Vbeta and 13 Jbeta primers. Only in-frame clones appear in the TCRdb table, and some are missing; sequencing was by immunoSEQ multiplex PCR. The data show 100,000 to 150,000 clones, over 75% seen once. The length of the CDR3 is 14 residues. V was clipped by 4 bases and J by 5 bases, with 15 bases between them. In germline, CDR1 is SEHNR, CDR2 FQNEAQ (reference sequence). The V gene is TRBV7-9, the J gene TRBJ2-7; weak D call: TRBD1 (6 bases). The sequence was obtained from a middle-aged woman in good health and CMV-seropositive. Material: PBMCs. The CDR3, as DNA: TGTGCCAGCAGCTCCACAGGGTATCGAGACGAGCAGTACTTC. Its protein product is CASSSTGYRDEQYF.